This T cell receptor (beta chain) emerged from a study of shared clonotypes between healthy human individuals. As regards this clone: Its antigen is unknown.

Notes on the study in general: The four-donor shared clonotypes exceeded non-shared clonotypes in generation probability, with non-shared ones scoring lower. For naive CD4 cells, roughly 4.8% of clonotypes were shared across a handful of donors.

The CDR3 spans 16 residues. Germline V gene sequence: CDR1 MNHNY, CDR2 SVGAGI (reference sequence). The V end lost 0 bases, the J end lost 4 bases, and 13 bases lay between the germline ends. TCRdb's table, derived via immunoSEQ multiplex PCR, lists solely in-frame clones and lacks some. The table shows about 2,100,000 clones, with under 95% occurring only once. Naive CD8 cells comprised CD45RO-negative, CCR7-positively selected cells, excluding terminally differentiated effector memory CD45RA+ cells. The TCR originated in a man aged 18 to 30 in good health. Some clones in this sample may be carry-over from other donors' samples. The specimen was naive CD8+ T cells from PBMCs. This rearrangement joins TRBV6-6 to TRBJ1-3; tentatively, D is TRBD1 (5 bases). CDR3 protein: CASSYSARVAGNTIYF. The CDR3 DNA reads TGTGCCAGCAGTTACTCCGCCAGGGTGGCGGGAAACACCATATATTTT.